The next 31 T cell receptor beta chains were all read from a single sample in a study of T-cell reconstitution after alpha-beta-depleted transplantation in children. Unique molecular identifiers featured in how the TCRbeta library was prepared. TCRdb re-analysed the PCR reads in MiXCR, keeping a single row per CDR3 protein. This table has 900,000 or so distinct CDR3 sequences, roughly 15% appearing once. The starting material was PBMCs, mostly from graft donor cells, obtained 360 days after TCRalphabeta/CD19-depleted stem cell transplant. These receptors were collected from a male patient between 5 and 17 years old who had a stem cell transplant for acute lymphoblastic leukemia, so the T cells may come from the graft donor.

As concerns this clonotype: Mismatch with germline at one junction end may stem from a read error. The J gene is TRBJ2-7, the V gene TRBV6-1; 7 nucleotides align to TRBD1. The CDR3 is 15 residues long. CDR1 MNHNS and CDR2 SASEGT come from the germline V gene. CDR3 region: CASSKDRQGTYERYF. The CDR3, as DNA: TGTGCCAGCAGCAAAGACCGACAGGGCACCTACGAGCGGTACTTC.

In its sample, this clonotype was seen a few times. The chain couples TRBV12-3 or TRBV12-4 to TRBJ2-3; 9 nucleotides agree with TRBD2. V was clipped by 7 bases and J by 2 bases; unmatched bases: 10. CDR3 size: 16 residues. DNA for the CDR3: TGTGCCAGCACCCCACTCAGCGGGAGGCCCACAGATACGCAGTATTTT. This gives the protein CASTPLSGRPTDTQYF.

J is TRBJ2-1 and V is TRBV29-1; D uncertain. The CDR3 has 11 amino acids. Between the trimmed V and J ends, which lost 3 bases and 12 bases, there was a span of 12 bases. The germline gives CDR1 SQVTM, CDR2 ANQGSEA. CDR3 DNA sequence: TGCAGCGTTGAGGGCTTTGACGGGCAGTTCTTC. Encoded protein: CSVEGFDGQFF.

This clonotype was counted only a few times. The V and J genes are TRBV5-1 and TRBJ2-2; 7 bases map to TRBD2. CDR3 length equals 16 residues. Losses at the gene ends were 2 bases for V and 3 bases for J; bases not matched to a gene: 7. The germline CDR1 and CDR2 sequences are SGHRS and YFSETQ. The CDR3 DNA reads TGCGCCAGCAGCTTTGATCCTAGCGGATACACCGGGGAGCTGTTTTTT. Its translation: CASSFDPSGYTGELFF.

The chain has TRBV5-1 and TRBJ2-3, with D tentatively TRBD2 (7 bases). Germline lookup yields CDR1 SGHRS and CDR2 YFSETQ. The CDR3 is 15 residues long. The ends were cut back, 0 bases at V and 3 bases at J, with 11 bases in the middle. For the CDR3, the DNA is TGCGCCAGCAGCTTGGGGGGGGGCCCTACAGATACGCAGTATTTT. Translating gives CASSLGGGPTDTQYF. Using reference TRBV5-1 and TRBJ2-3 for the parts outside the CDR3, the full variable domain is KAGVTQTPRYLIKTRGQQVTLSCSPISGHRSVSWYQQTPGQGLQFLFEYFSETQRNKGNFPGRFSGRQFSNSRSEMNVSTLELGDSALYLCASSLGGGPTDTQYFGPGTRLTVL.

This chain joins TRBV18 and TRBJ2-7, with unresolved D. The CDR3 totals 15 residues. The V and J ends lost 3 bases and 1 base respectively, with 13 bases between them. Per the germline V gene, CDR1 is KGHSH and CDR2 is LQKENI. CDR3 amino acids: CASSPNFVGSYEQYF. The CDR3 DNA sequence: TGTGCCAGCTCACCGAACTTCGTTGGATCCTACGAGCAGTACTTC.

This clonotype has just a few counts. This chain connects TRBV5-1 to TRBJ2-7; D unresolved. Looked up from germline, CDR1 is SGHRS and CDR2 is YFSETQ. The CDR3 contains 17 residues. V gave up 4 bases and J gave up 4 bases, with 24 bases separating them. The CDR3 spells CASSVLGSEFPRYEQYF. For the CDR3, the DNA is TGCGCCAGCAGCGTTCTCGGTTCGGAGTTCCCAAGATACGAGCAGTACTTC.

This clonotype has only one observation. The chain uses TRBV11-2 and TRBJ1-2; 7 bases match TRBD1. Trimming took 5 bases from V and 7 from J; bases not matched to a gene: 19. CDR1 is SGHAT and CDR2 is FQNNGV in the germline V gene. The CDR3 totals 17 residues. The CDR3: CASSKTRSRDRGFGYTF. In DNA, the CDR3 is TGTGCCAGCAGCAAAACCAGGAGCCGGGACAGAGGTTTTGGCTACACCTTC.

The V gene is TRBV5-1, the J gene TRBJ2-7; 8 bases agree with TRBD2. Germline V lookup: CDR1 SGHRS, CDR2 YFSETQ. V gave up 7 bases and J gave up 5 bases; unmatched junction bases: 8. CDR3 length: 13 residues. CDR3 sequence reads: CASPPHGGDEQYF. CDR3 nucleotide sequence: TGCGCCAGCCCGCCTCACGGGGGGGACGAGCAGTACTTC.

The rearrangement links TRBV7-8 to TRBJ1-1; D is ambiguous. The length of the CDR3 is 14 residues. Germline lookup yields CDR1 SGHVS and CDR2 FQNEAQ. The V end was cut by 4 bases, the J end by 3 bases, with 12 bases between. As DNA, the CDR3 is TGTGCCAGCAGCTCCCCTTCAAGGGACACTGAAGCTTTCTTT. Amino acids: CASSSPSRDTEAFF.

This clonotype was detected only a few times. The CDR3 nucleotides are TGTGCCAGCAGCATGACTAGCGGGAGGCTCTACGAGCAGTACTTC. Translated, it gives CASSMTSGRLYEQYF. The chain couples TRBV5-5 to TRBJ2-7, with 13 bases that match TRBD2. The CDR3 is 15 residues long. After removal of 4 bases from V and 3 bases from J, the junction contained 4 bases not matched to a gene. Germline-derived CDR1 and CDR2 are SGHKS and YYEKEE (reference sequence).

This clonotype was recorded a few times. The chain combines TRBV5-1 with TRBJ2-7, with D possibly matching TRBD2 (6 bases). V was shortened by 5 bases and J by 7 bases, with 19 bases between the two germline ends. CDR3 length: 14 residues. Looked up from germline, CDR1 is SGHRS and CDR2 is YFSETQ. This chain's CDR3 is CASSSLAGPREQYF. CDR3 nucleotide sequence: TGCGCCAGCAGTAGCCTCGCGGGGCCGCGGGAGCAGTACTTC.

This clonotype was counted only a few times. The chain links TRBV27 to TRBJ1-5, with 7 positions matching TRBD1. CDR1 and CDR2 from the germline V gene are MNHEY and SMNVEV (reference sequence). The CDR3 has 16 residues. V lost 3 bases to trimming and J lost 0 bases; unmatched junction nucleotides: 5. CDR3 loop: CASSLTGLNSNQPQHF. CDR3 DNA sequence: TGTGCCAGCAGTTTGACAGGGCTAAATAGCAATCAGCCCCAGCATTTT.

The chain uses TRBV7-9 and TRBJ2-5; possibly TRBD2 for D (5 bases). Trimming cost V 10 bases and J 2 bases, with 11 bases left between them. The CDR3 has 12 residues. Germline V lookup: CDR1 SEHNR, CDR2 FQNEAQ (reference sequence). In DNA, the CDR3 is TGTGCCACCCAAGGACTTCAAGAGACCCAGTACTTC. Amino acids: CATQGLQETQYF.

This clonotype has only a few counts. J is TRBJ2-3 and V is TRBV5-1; the match to TRBD2 covers 9 bases. V shed 3 bases and J 3 bases; nucleotides not matched to a gene: 8. Germline V gene data show CDR1 as SGHRS and CDR2 as YFSETQ. The CDR3 is 16 amino acids. The CDR3 coding sequence is TGCGCCAGCAGCTCATCAGCGGGAGGCTTGACAGATACGCAGTATTTT. Translating gives CASSSSAGGLTDTQYF.

This clonotype was counted a few times. This chain uses TRBV19 with TRBJ2-7; D gene ambiguous. The V gene lost 8 bases and the J gene lost 6 bases, with 14 bases spanning the gap. CDR3 length: 12 amino acids. Looked up from germline, CDR1 is LNHDA and CDR2 is SQIVND (reference sequence). The CDR3 nucleotides are TGTGCCAGTTCTAATGTACGTCGCGAGCAGTACTTC. This sequence encodes CASSNVRREQYF.

In this sample, this clonotype turned up a few times. The CDR3 spells CSAGTSGRVYEQYF. CDR3 coding DNA: TGCAGTGCCGGGACTAGCGGGAGGGTGTACGAGCAGTACTTC. This chain joins TRBV20-1 and TRBJ2-7, with 16 bases fitting TRBD2. This CDR3 spans 14 amino acids. Trimming at V came to 6 bases and at J to 4 bases, leaving 3 bases not matched to a gene. In germline, CDR1 is DFQATT, CDR2 SNEGSKA (reference sequence).

This clonotype was detected only a few times. The chain carries TRBV20-1 and TRBJ1-1, with D hard to call. V was trimmed by 0 bases and J by 2 bases, leaving 10 bases between them. From germline, CDR1 is DFQATT and CDR2 SNEGSKA (reference sequence). The CDR3 is 14 amino acids. CDR3 protein: CSARDRTTNTEAFF. CDR3 bases: TGCAGTGCTAGAGATAGGACGACAAACACTGAAGCTTTCTTT.

There are a few counts of this clonotype. V is TRBV7-7 and J is TRBJ2-2; TRBD2 aligns across 10 bases. Germline CDR1 is SSHAT and CDR2 is FNYEAQ (reference sequence). This CDR3 is 18 amino acids long. Germline trimming cut 1 base from V and 3 bases from J; bases unmatched to any gene: 8. The CDR3 loop reads CASSLGASGSFYTGELFF. CDR3 DNA: TGTGCCAGCAGCTTAGGGGCTAGCGGGAGTTTTTACACCGGGGAGCTGTTTTTT.

This clonotype was recorded a few times. The V gene is TRBV5-1, the J gene TRBJ2-3, with TRBD2 identical over 12 bases. CDR3 size: 17 residues. The germline V gene has CDR1 SGHRS and CDR2 YFSETQ. The V segment lost 6 bases and the J segment 0 bases; nucleotides outside the gene matches: 8. The CDR3 spells CASTTGTSGSSTDTQYF. The CDR3 nucleotides are TGCGCCAGCACCACCGGGACTAGCGGGTCTAGCACAGATACGCAGTATTTT. The whole variable domain, filled in from reference TRBV5-1 and TRBJ2-3, reads KAGVTQTPRYLIKTRGQQVTLSCSPISGHRSVSWYQQTPGQGLQFLFEYFSETQRNKGNFPGRFSGRQFSNSRSEMNVSTLELGDSALYLCASTTGTSGSSTDTQYFGPGTRLTVL.

The V gene is TRBV30, the J gene TRBJ2-7; D is perhaps TRBD2 (5 bases). Trimming took 1 base from V and 3 from J, leaving 19 bases between them. Germline CDR1 GTSNPN, CDR2 SVGIG (reference sequence). The CDR3 spans 16 residues. The CDR3 sequence: CAWSERWTPVYYEQYF. The CDR3, as DNA: TGTGCCTGGAGTGAAAGATGGACTCCAGTCTACTACGAGCAGTACTTC.

This clonotype was seen only a few times. The chain is built from TRBV12-3 or TRBV12-4 and TRBJ2-5; 8 bases are a match to TRBD2. Trimming cost V 4 bases and J 5 bases; bases outside gene matches: 6. CDR3 length: 14 amino acids. CDR3 sequence (DNA): TGTGCCAGCAGTTGGAGCGGGAGTAGCGAGACCCAGTACTTC. This gives the protein CASSWSGSSETQYF.

The J gene is TRBJ2-5, the V gene TRBV20-1, with 7 nucleotides matching TRBD1. The CDR3 loop spans 16 amino acids. Trimming at V came to 4 bases and at J to 2 bases, leaving 13 bases not matched to a gene. Germline values: CDR1 DFQATT, CDR2 SNEGSKA (reference sequence). The CDR3 nucleotides are TGCAGTGCTACCACGCCAGAGGGACAGCCTCAAGAGACCCAGTACTTC. It codes for CSATTPEGQPQETQYF.

This sequence joins TRBV6-5 and TRBJ2-2; 8 bases line up with TRBD2. V lost 2 bases and J lost 1; bases outside the gene matches: 3. This CDR3 is built from 16 residues. Germline values: CDR1 MNHEY, CDR2 SVGAGI. The CDR3 coding sequence is TGTGCCAGCAGTTACCGGGCGGGAGGGAACACCGGGGAGCTGTTTTTT. It yields the protein CASSYRAGGNTGELFF.

This clonotype was picked up many times. The germline gene is not matched at one end of the junction; a read error may be the cause. The chain links TRBV29-1 to TRBJ2-7, with 8 bases identical to TRBD1. Germline V gene sequence: CDR1 SQVTM, CDR2 ANQGSEA. There are 10 residues in the CDR3. The CDR3 loop reads CSGPGQEVSF. DNA of the CDR3: TGCAGCGGGCCGGGACAGGAGGTTTCCTTC.

The chain is built from TRBV20-1 and TRBJ1-1, with D unclear. The CDR3 spans 12 residues. Per the germline V gene, CDR1 is DFQATT and CDR2 is SNEGSKA (reference sequence). The V gene lost 1 base and the J gene lost 4 bases, with 7 bases spanning the gap. CDR3 nucleotides: TGCAGTGCTAGAGTCGCAGGCACTGAAGCTTTCTTT. Its translation: CSARVAGTEAFF.

This clonotype occurred a few times. V gene TRBV18 combines with J gene TRBJ1-5; 7 bases agree with TRBD1. Germline V gene data show CDR1 as KGHSH and CDR2 as LQKENI. The CDR3 totals 15 residues. V gave up 5 bases and J gave up 3 bases; unmatched junction bases: 7. The CDR3 protein is CASSSDRSFNQPQHF. The CDR3 DNA sequence: TGTGCCAGCTCATCGGACAGGTCCTTCAATCAGCCCCAGCATTTT.

This clonotype was observed a handful of times. The chain couples TRBV29-1 to TRBJ1-2; maybe TRBD1 (6 bases). This CDR3 is built from 12 residues. The germline V gene encodes CDR1 SQVTM and CDR2 ANQGSEA. The V end lost 5 bases, the J end lost 5 bases, and 12 bases lay between the germline ends. The CDR3 DNA reads TGCAGCGTTCTCAAGGGGGGGTATGGCTACACCTTC. Amino acid sequence: CSVLKGGYGYTF.

The chain employs TRBV6-1 and TRBJ1-4, with 8 positions matching TRBD1. The germline V gene has CDR1 MNHNS and CDR2 SASEGT. The junction had 9 bases not matched to a gene; V was cut back by 4 bases and J by 8 bases. The CDR3 loop spans 15 amino acids. CDR3 sequence (DNA): TGTGCCAGCAGTGGGTCGACAGGGGCGGGCGAAAAACTGTTTTTT. This encodes CASSGSTGAGEKLFF.

This clonotype was seen a few times. The chain employs TRBV11-2 and TRBJ1-4, with 8 positions matching TRBD1. The V and J ends lost 1 base and 9 bases, in that order; junction bases with no gene match: 7. Germline lookup yields CDR1 SGHAT and CDR2 FQNNGV. This CDR3 has 15 residues. The CDR3 DNA sequence: TGTGCCAGCAGCTTAGGGGGACAGGCAGCCCAAAAACTGTTTTTT. Its translation is CASSLGGQAAQKLFF.

The rearrangement uses TRBV18 and TRBJ2-2; D unresolved. Germline CDR1 and CDR2: KGHSH and LQKENI. The CDR3 sequence is 15 residues long. V was trimmed by 6 bases and J by 1 base, leaving 12 bases between them. Here the CDR3 DNA reads TGTGCCAGCTCCCTGGAACTCATGAACACCGGGGAGCTGTTTTTT. Translating gives CASSLELMNTGELFF.